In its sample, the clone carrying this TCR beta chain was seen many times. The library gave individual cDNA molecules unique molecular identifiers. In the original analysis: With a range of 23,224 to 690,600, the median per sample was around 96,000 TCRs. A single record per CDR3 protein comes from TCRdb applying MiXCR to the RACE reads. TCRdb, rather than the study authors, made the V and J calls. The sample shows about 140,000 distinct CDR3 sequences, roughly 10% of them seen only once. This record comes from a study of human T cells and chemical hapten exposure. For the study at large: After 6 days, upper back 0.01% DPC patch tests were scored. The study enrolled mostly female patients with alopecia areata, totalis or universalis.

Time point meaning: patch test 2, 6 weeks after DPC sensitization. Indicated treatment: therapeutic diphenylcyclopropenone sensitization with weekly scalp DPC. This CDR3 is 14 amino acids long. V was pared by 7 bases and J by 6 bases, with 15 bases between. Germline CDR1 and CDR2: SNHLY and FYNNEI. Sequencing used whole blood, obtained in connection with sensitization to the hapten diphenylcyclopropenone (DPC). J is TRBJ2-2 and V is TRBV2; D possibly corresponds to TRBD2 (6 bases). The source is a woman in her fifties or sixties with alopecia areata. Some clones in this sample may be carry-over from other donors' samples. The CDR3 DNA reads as TGTGCCAGCAAGTTCGGGAGTCTCGCCGGGGAGCTGTTTTTT. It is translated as CASKFGSLAGELFF.